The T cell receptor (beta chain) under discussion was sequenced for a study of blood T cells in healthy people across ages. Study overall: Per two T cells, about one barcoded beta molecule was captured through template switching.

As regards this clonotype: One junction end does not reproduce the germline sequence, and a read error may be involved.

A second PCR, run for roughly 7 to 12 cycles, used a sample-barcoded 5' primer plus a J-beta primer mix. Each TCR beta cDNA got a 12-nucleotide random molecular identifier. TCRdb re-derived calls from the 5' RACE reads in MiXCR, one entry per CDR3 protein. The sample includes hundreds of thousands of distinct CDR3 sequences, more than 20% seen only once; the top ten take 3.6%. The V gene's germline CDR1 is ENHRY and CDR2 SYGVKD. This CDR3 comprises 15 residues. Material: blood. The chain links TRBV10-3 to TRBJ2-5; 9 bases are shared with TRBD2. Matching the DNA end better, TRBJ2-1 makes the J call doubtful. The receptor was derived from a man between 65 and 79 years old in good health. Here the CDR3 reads CATRASGTLRNGQFF. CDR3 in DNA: TGTGCCACGAGGGCTAGCGGGACCCTACGTAATGGGCAGTTCTTC.